This T cell receptor beta chain was captured by sequencing in a study of T cells in localized non-small cell lung cancer. The V gene's germline CDR1 is KGHSH and CDR2 LQKENI. Trimming took 3 bases from V and 4 from J, leaving 12 bases between them. The CDR3 sequence is 14 residues long. This clone was seen only a few times. Its antigen remains unknown. The data were produced by immunoSEQ multiplex PCR, yet TCRdb's version contains in-frame clones alone and is incomplete. Of 30,000 to 45,000 clones in the sample, around 88% were seen once. General study findings and limits: Greater blood T cell density accompanied longer overall survival. Appearance in adjacent lung was seen for a median approximately 59 of the top 100 tumor clones.

This chain links TRBV18 with TRBJ2-5, with D maybe TRBD2 (7 bases). The TCR sequence derives from a woman aged 35-70 years with stage I lung adenocarcinoma. Sequenced here: peripheral blood, sampled before any cancer treatment. Here the CDR3 DNA reads TGTGCCAGCTCACCGGGGGGGCCCCCAGAGACCCAGTACTTC. Its translation is CASSPGGPPETQYF. The whole variable domain, filled in from reference TRBV18 and TRBJ2-5, reads NAGVMQNPRHLVRRRGQEARLRCSPMKGHSHVYWYRQLPEEGLKFMVYLQKENIIDESGMPKERFSAEFPKEGPSILRIQQVVRGDSAAYFCASSPGGPPETQYFGPGTRLLVL.